This T cell receptor (beta chain) emerged from a study of CD8 T cells in ankylosing spondylitis. The CDR3 has 14 amino acids. Germline CDR1 is SEHNR and CDR2 is FQNEAQ (reference sequence). Deletions cut 10 bases from V and 0 bases from J, with 14 bases between. Points on this clonotype: What it recognizes is unknown.

General study findings and limits: A TCR beta motif of roughly eight highly homologous variants appeared characteristic of ankylosing spondylitis blood. Several of the motif variants were reported before in synovial fluid and blood from reactive arthritis. Disease-linked clones reportedly showed significant enrichment in matched ankylosing spondylitis synovial fluid.

Quantitative 5'-RACE with molecular barcodes produced the TCR beta libraries. TCRdb fed the 5' RACE reads into MiXCR, producing one record per CDR3 protein. The data show about 800,000 distinct CDR3 sequences, 12% seen once. This chain connects TRBV7-9 to TRBJ2-3; D is perhaps TRBD1 or TRBD2 (5 bases each). The specimen was blood, either unsorted or a sorted T cell fraction (not recorded which). The source is a male donor with ankylosing spondylitis. CDR3 in DNA: TGTGCCACCGCTGGGACCATTAGCACAGATACGCAGTATTTT. Translation gives CATAGTISTDTQYF.